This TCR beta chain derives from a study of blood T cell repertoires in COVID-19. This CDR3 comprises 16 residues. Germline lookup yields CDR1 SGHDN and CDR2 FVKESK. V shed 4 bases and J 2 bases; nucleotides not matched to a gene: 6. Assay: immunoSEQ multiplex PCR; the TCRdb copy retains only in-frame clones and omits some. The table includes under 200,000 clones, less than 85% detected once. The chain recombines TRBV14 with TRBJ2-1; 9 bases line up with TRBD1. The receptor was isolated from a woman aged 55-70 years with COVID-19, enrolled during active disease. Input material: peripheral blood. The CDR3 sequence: CASSLSGQGPYNEQFF. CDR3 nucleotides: TGTGCCAGCAGCCTCTCGGGACAGGGCCCCTACAATGAGCAGTTCTTC.